This is a list of T cell receptor beta chains from one sample in a study of blood T cell repertoires in COVID-19. Libraries were prepared by immunoSEQ multiplex PCR; TCRdb keeps only in-frame clonotypes and omits some of them. Of 30,000 or so clones detected, approximately 87% appear once; the ten largest clones hold about 24%. The sequencing input was peripheral blood. The receptors derive from a human donor with active COVID-19. The donor label of this sample is uncertain. Each CDR3 is given with its conserved first and last residue. Fields, in order: clone size, V gene, D gene, J gene, CDR3 protein, CDR3 DNA. A D gene is named only where the DNA matches it firmly. Clone size appears in some rows only: once, few, many, or a class for an expanded clone.

>NA|TRBV9|TRBD2|TRBJ2-3
CASSVEASGRPSTDTQYF
TGTGCCAGCAGCGTAGAGGCTAGCGGGAGGCCTAGCACAGATACGCAGTATTTT
>few|TRBV6-1|TRBD2|TRBJ2-2
CASSEFARTSGNTGELFF
TGTGCCAGCAGTGAATTCGCCCGGACTAGCGGAAACACCGGGGAGCTGTTTTTT
>NA|TRBV27|TRBD1|TRBJ2-7
CASSKETGSVSEQYF
TGTGCCAGCAGTAAAGAGACAGGGAGTGTCTCCGAGCAGTACTTC
>NA|TRBV11-1|TRBD2|TRBJ2-2
CASSLQRGGPGELFF
TGTGCCAGCAGCTTACAGCGGGGGGGGCCCGGGGAGCTGTTTTTT
>NA|TRBV27|TRBD1|TRBJ1-1
CASSRGKNTEAFF
TGTGCCAGCAGCAGGGGGAAGAACACTGAAGCTTTCTTT
>NA|TRBV10-2|NA|TRBJ1-1
CASSESVRNTEAFF
TGCGCCAGCAGTGAGTCTGTCAGAAACACTGAAGCTTTCTTT
>NA|TRBV9|NA|TRBJ1-6
CASSDSGAFSYNSPLHF
TGTGCCAGCAGCGACTCAGGGGCCTTCTCCTATAATTCACCCCTCCACTTT
>NA|TRBV7-8|TRBD1|TRBJ1-2
CASSADRVGGYTF
TGTGCCAGCAGCGCCGACAGGGTTGGAGGCTACACCTTC
>NA|TRBV2|TRBD2|TRBJ2-1
CASSDLLAGAYNEQFF
TGTGCCAGCAGTGATCTCCTAGCGGGAGCCTACAATGAGCAGTTCTTC
>NA|TRBV7-7|TRBD2|TRBJ2-1
CASSFGTSGGNNEQFF
TGTGCTAGCAGCTTTGGGACTAGCGGGGGGAACAATGAGCAGTTCTTC
>NA|TRBV9|NA|TRBJ2-2
CASSIRTGELFF
TGTGCCAGCAGCATCCGCACCGGGGAGCTGTTTTTT
>NA|TRBV4-2|TRBD1|TRBJ2-1
CASSQATGRSSYNEQFF
TGTGCCAGCAGCCAAGCGACAGGGCGGAGCTCCTACAATGAGCAGTTCTTC
>NA|TRBV9|TRBD2|TRBJ2-1
CASTKLAGGNNEQFF
TGTGCCAGCACCAAACTAGCGGGGGGGAACAATGAGCAGTTCTTC
>NA|TRBV5-1|NA|TRBJ2-5
CASSFRGLSQETQYF
TGCGCCAGCAGCTTCCGCGGACTGAGCCAAGAGACCCAGTACTTC
>NA|TRBV5-5|TRBD1|TRBJ1-4
CASSGTGKNEKLFF
TGTGCCAGCAGCGGGACAGGGAAAAATGAAAAACTGTTTTTT
>NA|TRBV7-2|NA|TRBJ1-1
CASTVGGQNTEAFF
TGTGCCAGCACCGTCGGGGGGCAGAACACTGAAGCTTTCTTT
>NA|TRBV28|TRBD2|TRBJ2-3
CASSQQSGTADTQYF
TGTGCCAGCAGCCAACAAAGCGGGACCGCAGATACGCAGTATTTT
>once|TRBV4-3|TRBD2|TRBJ2-7
CASSQEMAGGPYEQYF
TGCGCCAGCAGCCAAGAAATGGCGGGAGGTCCCTACGAGCAGTACTTC
>few|TRBV7-2|NA|TRBJ2-2
CASSFFSGELFF
TGTGCCAGCAGCTTCTTTTCTGGGGAGCTGTTTTTT
>NA|TRBV11-3|NA|TRBJ2-2
CASSSLVSANTGELFF
TGTGCCAGCAGCTCCCTAGTCTCCGCGAACACCGGGGAGCTGTTTTTT
>NA|TRBV6-2/TRBV6-3|TRBD2|TRBJ2-1
CASSYSPPASGVYNEQFF
TGTGCCAGCAGTTACTCCCCCCCCGCTAGCGGGGTCTACAATGAGCAGTTCTTC
>NA|TRBV16|TRBD1|TRBJ1-6
CASSHSTGMNSPLHF
TGTGCCAGCAGCCATTCGACAGGGATGAATTCACCCCTCCACTTT
>NA|TRBV5-1|TRBD2|TRBJ2-1
CASRSTSGGPNEQFF
TGCGCCAGCAGGTCGACTAGCGGGGGGCCCAATGAGCAGTTCTTC
>once|TRBV6-5|NA|TRBJ1-1
CASRMGRRRNTEAFF
TGTGCCAGCAGAATGGGGAGACGCCGGAACACTGAAGCTTTCTTT
>few|TRBV6-1|TRBD1|TRBJ1-2
CASSDEGQGAYGYTF
TGTGCCAGCAGTGATGAGGGGCAGGGGGCTTATGGCTACACCTTC
>NA|TRBV28|TRBD1|TRBJ1-1
CASSPRTGGGTEAFF
TGTGCCAGCAGTCCAAGGACAGGAGGAGGCACTGAAGCTTTCTTT
>NA|TRBV11-3|NA|TRBJ2-7
CASSLKQGGYEQYF
TGTGCCAGCAGCTTAAAACAGGGCGGTTACGAGCAGTACTTC
>NA|TRBV28|NA|TRBJ2-3
CASRGAGVDTQYF
TGTGCCAGCCGGGGGGCCGGGGTGGATACGCAGTATTTT
>few|TRBV11-3|TRBD1|TRBJ2-1
CASSSRQGSYNEQFF
TGTGCCAGCAGCTCCCGACAGGGGTCCTACAATGAGCAGTTCTTC
>NA|TRBV7-9|TRBD2|TRBJ2-5
CASSLLAGGQETQYF
TGTGCCAGCAGCTTATTGGCGGGGGGGCAAGAGACCCAGTACTTC
>few|TRBV5-1|TRBD1|TRBJ1-2
CASSLGTGANYGYTF
TGCGCCAGCAGCTTAGGGACAGGGGCAAACTATGGCTACACCTTC
>NA|TRBV21-1|NA|TRBJ2-5
CASSTRPGTEEETQYF
TGTGCCAGCAGCACCCGGCCAGGGACAGAAGAAGAGACCCAGTACTTC
>NA|TRBV12-3/TRBV12-4|NA|TRBJ2-3
CASSFIDTQYF
TGTGCCAGCAGTTTTATAGATACGCAGTATTTT
>NA|TRBV5-1|TRBD2|TRBJ2-2
CASSKPGGEELFF
TGCGCCAGCAGCAAACCGGGGGGTGAGGAGCTGTTTTTT
>NA|TRBV4-1|TRBD1|TRBJ1-2
CASSWGTDNYGYTF
TGCGCCAGCAGCTGGGGGACAGACAACTATGGCTACACCTTC
>NA|TRBV7-9|TRBD2|TRBJ2-3
CASSFPTSGSTDTQYF
TGTGCCAGCAGTTTCCCGACTAGCGGGAGCACAGATACGCAGTATTTT
>NA|TRBV11-3|TRBD1|TRBJ2-7
CASQGVVEHEQYF
TGTGCCAGCCAGGGGGTTGTGGAGCACGAGCAGTACTTC
>NA|TRBV5-1|TRBD1|TRBJ2-7
CASSVGGTGASEQYF
TGCGCCAGCAGCGTGGGTGGGACAGGGGCGAGCGAGCAGTACTTC
>NA|TRBV4-3|TRBD1|TRBJ2-7
CASSTGQGRYEQYF
TGCGCCAGCAGCACCGGACAGGGCCGCTACGAGCAGTACTTC
>once|TRBV6-2/TRBV6-3|NA|TRBJ2-2
CASSYQTGSTGELFF
TGTGCCAGCAGTTACCAGACAGGTTCGACCGGGGAGCTGTTTTTT
>NA|TRBV28|TRBD1|TRBJ2-3
CASRETGARDTQYF
TGTGCCAGCAGGGAAACAGGGGCTCGAGATACGCAGTATTTT
>NA|TRBV11-3|TRBD1|TRBJ1-1
CASKRGLTNTEAFF
TGTGCCAGCAAAAGGGGGCTAACGAACACTGAAGCTTTCTTT
>NA|TRBV12-5|NA|TRBJ1-5
CASGLTLGQDNQPQHF
TGTGCTAGTGGTTTGACCTTGGGACAAGACAATCAGCCCCAGCATTTT
>NA|TRBV9|TRBD1|TRBJ1-1
CASSVEQGAITEAFF
TGTGCCAGCAGCGTCGAACAGGGGGCGATCACTGAAGCTTTCTTT
>NA|TRBV18|TRBD2|TRBJ2-5
CASSPPTSGSVETQYF
TGTGCCAGCTCACCACCCACTAGCGGGAGTGTGGAGACCCAGTACTTC
>NA|TRBV7-8|NA|TRBJ1-1
CASSLPETEAFF
TGTGCCAGCAGCTTACCAGAAACTGAAGCTTTCTTT
>once|TRBV5-1|NA|TRBJ2-7
CASSWTTGVGSEQYF
TGCGCCAGCAGCTGGACTACGGGTGTCGGATCCGAGCAGTACTTC
>NA|TRBV6-5|TRBD2|TRBJ2-7
CASSSGGGAYEQYF
TGTGCCAGCAGTTCAGGCGGGGGGGCCTACGAGCAGTACTTC
>NA|TRBV6-5|TRBD1|TRBJ1-3
CASSLDRGSGNTIYF
TGTGCCAGCAGCCTCGACAGGGGTTCTGGAAACACCATATATTTT